One and the same sample provided the 32 T cell receptor beta chains below, sequenced in a study of tumor-infiltrating lymphocytes in primary liver carcinoma. Co-extracted RNA and DNA came from 20-30 mg of unsorted bulk tissue. The researchers produced TCR beta cDNA from 500 ng total RNA with a constant-region primer. A slightly modified ARM-PCR protocol with three nested multiplex PCR rounds produced these TCR beta libraries. Each of the first two PCR rounds ran roughly 9 cycles with TRBV1-TRBV30 forward and C-beta reverse primers. TCRdb reprocessed the multiplex PCR reads via MiXCR and lists one record per CDR3 protein. Found here are approximately 190,000 distinct CDR3 sequences, about 82% of them singletons; the top ten hold 15% to 20%. Sequencing input: tumor tissue from primary liver carcinoma. The receptors were gathered from a man aged 35 to 55 with primary liver carcinoma and hepatitis B virus infection.

Concerning this clonotype itself: This could be a read error, since a much larger clone is one nucleotide away. The chain recombines TRBV30 with TRBJ1-1, with D unresolved. V lost 4 bases, J lost 0 bases, and 9 bases lay in between. CDR3 length equals 13 residues. CDR1 is GTSNPN, CDR2 SVGIG, per germline (reference sequence). Written as DNA, the CDR3 is TGTGCCTGGATTAACGGTATGAACACTGAAGCTTTCTTT. Translated: CAWINGMNTEAFF.

V and J are TRBV12-3 or TRBV12-4 and TRBJ2-1; TRBD2 might be the D (7 bases). The CDR3 is 17 amino acids. The CDR3 region has the DNA TGTGCTAACGGGGAGGGGGGCAGGTCTCTCTCCTACAATGAGCAGTTCTTC. Translated: CANGEGGRSLSYNEQFF.

The rearrangement uses TRBV6-4 and TRBJ2-3, with D tentatively TRBD2 (6 bases). This CDR3 region has 13 residues. Germline V gene data show CDR1 as MRHNA and CDR2 as SNTAGT. Between the trimmed V and J ends, which lost 5 bases and 5 bases, there was a span of 11 bases. CDR3: CASSPGAGDTQYF. The CDR3 DNA reads as TGTGCCAGCAGTCCCGGAGCGGGAGATACGCAGTATTTT.

About this clonotype: At one end the junction does not follow the germline gene, possibly because of a read error. This chain uses TRBV19 with TRBJ1-6, with D perhaps TRBD1 (6 bases). This CDR3 has 13 amino acids. Germline V CDR1 and CDR2: LNHDA, SQIVND (reference sequence). The CDR3 nucleotides read TGTGCCAGTAGTTTCAACAGGGAATCACCCCCCCACTTT. Protein: CASSFNRESPPHF.

Comments on this clonotype: Likely a read error: the CDR3 ends without its conserved phenylalanine or tryptophan. The chain couples TRBV12-3 or TRBV12-4 to TRBJ1-1; D gene ambiguous. The ends were cut back, 6 bases at V and 5 bases at J, with 13 bases in the middle. The CDR3 contains 13 residues. CDR3 in DNA: TGTGCCAGCAGGATTCGAATTAAGACTGAAGCTTTCCTT. Encoded protein: CASRIRIKTEAFL.

This rearrangement joins TRBV6-2 or TRBV6-3 to TRBJ2-1; TRBD1 is a possible D gene (5 bases). Deletions cut 8 bases from V and 6 bases from J, with 17 bases between. The CDR3 spans 14 residues. Germline V lookup: CDR1 MNHEY, CDR2 SVGEGT. CDR3 loop: CASEGIGDPNEQFF. In nucleotides, the CDR3 is TGTGCCAGCGAAGGGATAGGGGATCCCAATGAGCAGTTCTTC.

This chain joins TRBV6-6 and TRBJ1-5; D is uncertain. V lost 10 bases, J lost 0 bases, and 16 bases lay in between. The germline V gene encodes CDR1 MNHNY and CDR2 SVGAGI (reference sequence). There are 15 residues in the CDR3. CDR3 coding DNA: TGTGCCAACCAAAGGACTGACTTTAGCAATCAGCCCCAGCATTTT. This gives the protein CANQRTDFSNQPQHF.

Concerning this clonotype itself: In this CDR3 the conserved last residue, phenylalanine or tryptophan, is missing, so a read error is likely. The rearrangement links TRBV19 to TRBJ2-3, with D possibly matching TRBD2 (6 bases). The CDR3 is 14 residues long. Trimming stripped 8 bases from V and 2 bases from J, with 14 bases between. Germline assignment: CDR1 LNHDA and CDR2 SQIVND (reference sequence). CDR3 region: CASASSGFTDTQYY. The CDR3 DNA reads TGTGCCAGTGCTTCAAGCGGGTTCACAGATACGCAGTATTAT.

Remarks on this clonotype: The junction and the germline gene differ at one end; a read error may be behind it. This sequence joins TRBV4-3 and TRBJ2-1; D is ambiguous. Germline CDR1 reads LGHNA; CDR2 reads YSLEER. The CDR3 spans 15 residues. CDR3 DNA: TGCGCCAGCAGCCCAAGGGTGGGGTCGATTAATGAACAGTTCTTC. Translating gives CASSPRVGSINEQFF.

In regard to this clonotype: The conserved final phenylalanine or tryptophan is absent from the CDR3, which likely points to a read error. It is unclear where the CDR3 begins or ends on the DNA, so no DNA is shown, and the CDR3 is as TCRdb lists it. V is TRBV12-3 or TRBV12-4 and J is TRBJ2-5; the tabulated D call, TRBD1, remains unverified against the DNA. The CDR3 adds up to 13 amino acids, both ends counted. The CDR3 sequence: CASSLSGVETRYL.

Points on this clonotype: Sequence at one end of the junction differs from germline and may be a read error. This chain joins TRBV29-1 and TRBJ2-5, with TRBD1 matching 11 bases. CDR1 and CDR2 from the germline V gene are SQVTM and ANQGSEA. The CDR3 runs to 15 residues. The CDR3 DNA follows: TGCAGCACTGAAGCGGACAGGGGGCGAGCAGAGACCCATTACTTC. Translated: CSTEADRGRAETHYF.

V and J are TRBV6-2 or TRBV6-3 and TRBJ2-3; 8 bases align to TRBD2. Germline V gene lookup returns CDR1 MNHEY and CDR2 SVGEGT. V trimming: 9 bases; J trimming: 11 bases; junction bases outside the gene matches: 13. This CDR3 comprises 13 residues. The CDR3 region is CARSAGTRTLQYF. In nucleotides, the CDR3 is TGTGCCAGATCCGCTGGGACTAGAACCCTGCAGTATTTT.

This clonotype was seen many times. The chain carries TRBV24-1 and TRBJ1-2; TRBD1 might be the D (5 bases). Trimming shortened V by 2 bases and J by 4 bases, and 19 bases separated the two germline ends. The CDR3 extends over 17 amino acids. The germline V gene encodes CDR1 KGHDR and CDR2 SFDVKD. The CDR3 DNA reads as TGTGCCACCAGTGATTCCGGCGGGGGGGGAGCTAGCTATGGCTACACCTTC. The encoded protein is CATSDSGGGGASYGYTF.

This clonotype was recorded many times. The chain joins TRBV4-1 to TRBJ2-5; TRBD2 matches at 8 bases. V gave up 5 bases and J gave up 5 bases; unmatched junction bases: 4. The CDR3 extends over 13 amino acids. Germline V gives CDR1 MGHRA, CDR2 YSYEKL. The CDR3 loop is CASSWPGGETQYF. CDR3 nucleotide sequence: TGCGCCAGCAGCTGGCCGGGAGGGGAGACCCAGTACTTC.

This clonotype was detected ten times or more. V gene TRBV7-9 combines with J gene TRBJ1-1; 10 positions match TRBD1. Germline loops: CDR1 SEHNR, CDR2 FQNEAQ (reference sequence). This CDR3 is built from 14 residues. With V trimmed by 8 bases and J by 5 bases, 8 bases remained unmatched. CDR3 protein: CASQIRDRGTEAFF. The CDR3 DNA reads TGTGCCAGCCAGATTCGGGACAGGGGAACTGAAGCTTTCTTT.

Note on this clonotype: One end of the junction does not line up with germline, which may come from a read error. V is TRBV4-2 and J is TRBJ1-1; 7 bases agree with TRBD1. Germline loops: CDR1 LGHNA, CDR2 YNFKEQ. This CDR3 has 15 residues. CDR3 amino acids: CASSDAGTENTETFF. CDR3 DNA sequence: TGTGCCAGCAGCGATGCCGGGACAGAGAACACTGAAACTTTCTTT.

J is TRBJ2-5 and V is TRBV14; 7 bases are shared with TRBD2. After removal of 4 bases from V and 8 bases from J, the junction contained 13 bases not matched to a gene. Germline V gives CDR1 SGHDN, CDR2 FVKESK. This CDR3 spans 15 amino acids. CDR3 protein: CASSLPPGRGETQYF. The DNA for the CDR3 is TGTGCCAGCAGCCTCCCCCCGGGGAGGGGAGAAACCCAGTACTTC.

Comments on this clonotype: This may be a read error, as it is one base from a much larger clone. J is TRBJ2-7 and V is TRBV28; D may correspond to TRBD1 or TRBD2 (6 bases each). The germline gives CDR1 MDHEN, CDR2 SYDVKM. The CDR3 covers 15 residues. The V end lost 10 bases, the J end lost 3 bases, and 22 bases lay between the germline ends. The CDR3 spells CANSHQSRGLYEQYF. The CDR3 nucleotides read TGTGCCAACTCCCACCAAAGCAGGGGACTCTACGAGCAGTACTTC. Full variable domain (rest looked up from reference TRBV28 and TRBJ2-7): DVKVTQSSRYLVKRTGEKVFLECVQDMDHENMFWYRQDPGLGLRLIYFSYDVKMKEKGDIPEGYSVSREKKERFSLILESASTNQTSMYLCANSHQSRGLYEQYFGPGTRLTVT.

A single count supports this clonotype. One end of the junction does not line up with germline, which may come from a read error. The chain employs TRBV6-1 and TRBJ2-2; 9 bases match TRBD1. Germline CDR1 MNHNS, CDR2 SASEGT. The CDR3 is made up of 15 amino acids. CDR3 nucleotides: TGTGCCAGCAGCACAGGGACAGGGAACACCGGGGAGCTGTCTTTT. Protein product: CASSTGTGNTGELSF.

To note about this clonotype: A much larger clone differs from this one at a single base, so this may be a read error. The chain joins TRBV7-8 to TRBJ2-5; D is unresolved. V shed 7 bases and J shed 5 bases, with 14 bases lying between them. Germline V gene lookup returns CDR1 SGHVS and CDR2 FQNEAQ. CDR3 size: 13 residues. The CDR3: CASTTVWGETQYF. DNA for the CDR3: TGTGCCAGCACCACCGTGTGGGGTGAGACCCAGTACTTC. Complete variable domain (other parts from reference TRBV7-8 and TRBJ2-5): GAGVSQSPRYKVAKRGQDVALRCDPISGHVSLFWYQQALGQGPEFLTYFQNEAQLDKSGLPSDRFFAERPEGSVSTLKIQRTQQEDSAVYLCASTTVWGETQYFGPGTRLLVL.

As concerns this clonotype: One end of the junction fails to match germline, which may point to a read error. The V gene is TRBV29-1, the J gene TRBJ2-7; D may be TRBD1 or TRBD2 (5 bases each). The CDR3 runs to 15 residues. Germline V lookup: CDR1 SQVTM, CDR2 ANQGSEA. CDR3: CCVASRWGMLYEQYF. In DNA form, the CDR3 reads TGCTGCGTTGCGAGTAGATGGGGGATGCTCTACGAGCAGTATTTC.

Details on this clonotype: In this CDR3 the conserved last residue, phenylalanine or tryptophan, is missing, so a read error is likely. The V call is TRBV6-2 or TRBV6-3, the J call TRBJ2-5; D is uncertain. The CDR3 is made up of 12 amino acids. V lost 5 bases, J lost 5 bases, and 9 bases lay in between. The germline gives CDR1 MNHEY, CDR2 SVGEGT. This CDR3 is CASSNSHETQYS. As DNA, the CDR3 is TGTGCCAGCAGTAACAGCCATGAGACCCAGTACTCC.

V gene TRBV5-4 combines with J gene TRBJ2-1, with a weak D call TRBD1 (7 bases). Per the germline V gene, CDR1 is SGHNT and CDR2 is YYREEE (reference sequence). The CDR3 spans 16 residues. Trimming left V 8 bases short and J 7 bases short, with 25 bases between. CDR3 sequence: CASSLGGGGYVNEQFF. The CDR3 nucleotides read TGTGCCAGTAGTCTCGGCGGAGGGGGCTATGTGAATGAGCAGTTCTTC. Together with reference TRBV5-4 and TRBJ2-1, the CDR3 gives the full variable domain: ETGVTQSPTHLIKTRGQQVTLRCSSQSGHNTVSWYQQALGQGPQFIFQYYREEENGRGNFPPRFSGLQFPNYSSELNVNALELDDSALYLCASSLGGGGYVNEQFFGPGTRLTVL.

On this clonotype: At one end, the junction sequence differs from germline, possibly due to a read error. The chain carries TRBV5-4 and TRBJ2-5, with D possibly being TRBD1 (6 bases). This CDR3 comprises 13 residues. The germline gives CDR1 SGHNT, CDR2 YYREEE (reference sequence). This chain's CDR3 is CTSSSNRVETQYF. CDR3 DNA sequence: TGTACCAGCAGCTCTAACAGGGTAGAGACACAGTACTTC.

About this clonotype: A clone one base away is much larger, so this may be a read error. This chain joins TRBV28 and TRBJ1-3, with TRBD1 matching 7 bases. Losses at the gene ends were 6 bases for V and 6 bases for J; bases not matched to a gene: 5. The CDR3 loop spans 13 amino acids. Germline CDR1 reads MDHEN; CDR2 reads SYDVKM. CDR3 sequence: CASRLDRENTIYF. As DNA, the CDR3 is TGTGCCAGCAGGCTCGACAGGGAAAACACCATATATTTT.

The V gene is TRBV29-1, the J gene TRBJ2-7; 15 bases align to TRBD2. Unmatched junction bases numbered 2, after V lost 6 bases and J lost 5 bases. Looked up from germline, CDR1 is SQVTM and CDR2 is ANQGSEA. This CDR3 region has 13 residues. CDR3 nucleotide sequence: TGCAGCGTACGGACTAGCGGGAGGGACGAGCAGTACTTC. This translates into CSVRTSGRDEQYF.

This clonotype appeared a few times. This sequence may be a read error, since a much larger clone differs from it by one base. The CDR3 nucleotides read TGTGTCAGCAGTTACGGGGAAACCCAGTACTTC. The encoded protein is CVSSYGETQYF. The chain couples TRBV6-2 or TRBV6-3 to TRBJ2-5; maybe TRBD2 (5 bases). Germline V gene data show CDR1 as MNHEY and CDR2 as SVGEGT. The CDR3 sequence is 11 residues long.

The V and J genes are TRBV6-2 or TRBV6-3 and TRBJ2-7, with D perhaps assigned TRBD1 or TRBD2 (7 bases each). Germline V gene lookup returns CDR1 MNHEY and CDR2 SVGEGT. The CDR3 totals 16 residues. Trimming left V 5 bases short and J 4 bases short, with 21 bases between. The CDR3 protein is CASSEEPGGGSYEQYF. In DNA, the CDR3 is TGTGCCAGCAGTGAGGAACCAGGGGGGGGCTCATACGAGCAGTACTTC.

As for this clonotype: Sequence at one end of the junction differs from germline and may be a read error. The J gene is TRBJ1-5, the V gene TRBV6-6; no reliable D call. The J call is in doubt because the DNA end fits TRBJ2-3 better. The germline gives CDR1 MNHNY, CDR2 SVGAGI (reference sequence). The CDR3 sequence is 13 residues long. The CDR3 sequence: CANSGFSNQPQYF. The CDR3, as DNA: TGTGCCAACAGTGGATTTAGCAATCAGCCCCAGTATTTT.

Points on this clonotype: The junction differs from germline at one of its ends, possibly a read error. V gene TRBV29-1 combines with J gene TRBJ2-2; possible D gene TRBD2, 5 bases. The CDR3 runs 14 residues. From germline, CDR1 is SQVTM and CDR2 ANQGSEA. This CDR3 reads CSVSGLGITGEPFF. CDR3 nucleotide sequence: TGCAGCGTTTCCGGGCTGGGGATCACCGGGGAGCCGTTTTTT.

This clonotype has only one observation. The chain employs TRBV29-1 and TRBJ2-3; TRBD1 might be the D (6 bases). Germline V lookup: CDR1 SQVTM, CDR2 ANQGSEA. The length of the CDR3 is 11 residues. CDR3 coding DNA: TGCAGTGGAATCCAGGGGTCCACGCAGTATTTT. This codes for CSGIQGSTQYF.

Points on this clonotype: The junction departs from germline at one end; a sequencing error may be responsible. This chain connects TRBV11-2 to TRBJ1-2; TRBD1 might be the D (5 bases). Germline-derived CDR1 and CDR2 are SGHAT and FQNNGV. The CDR3 loop spans 15 amino acids. This CDR3 reads CVSSTSAGLILGYTF. The CDR3 coding sequence is TGTGTCAGCAGCACGTCGGCAGGGTTGATCCTTGGCTACACATTC.